This is a list of T cell receptor beta chains from one sample in a study of blood T cell repertoires in COVID-19. Repertoires were generated with immunoSEQ multiplex PCR, while TCRdb's copy carries only in-frame clones and drops some. The data contain about 290,000 clones, around four fifths of them seen just once; the ten biggest clones take up around 4.2%. Sequencing was done on a sample of peripheral blood. The origin of the receptors is a woman between 50 and 59 years old with active or convalescent COVID-19. The conserved cysteine and the conserved F or W are not part of the CDR3 here.

CDR3 protein: ATSDPTSNQPQH; J gene: TRBJ1-5; V gene: TRBV24-1
CDR3 protein: ASKRELDNSPLH; J gene: TRBJ1-6; V gene: TRBV25-1
CDR3 protein: ASSSLGQGNYGYT; J gene: TRBJ1-2; V gene: TRBV19
CDR3 protein: ASSVQGALETQY; J gene: TRBJ2-5; V gene: TRBV19
CDR3 protein: ASSFRRNTEAF; J gene: TRBJ1-1; V gene: TRBV5-1
CDR3 protein: ASSLGRNRNSPLH; J gene: TRBJ1-6; V gene: TRBV5-6
CDR3 protein: ASSLFRGLNTEAF; J gene: TRBJ1-1; V gene: TRBV13
CDR3 protein: ASSFGRSLSYNEQF; J gene: TRBJ2-1; V gene: TRBV11-2
CDR3 protein: ASSEAGTGGINYGYT; J gene: TRBJ1-2; V gene: TRBV2
CDR3 protein: ASSRTEETQY; J gene: TRBJ2-5; V gene: TRBV12-3/TRBV12-4
CDR3 protein: ASISTSRGEQY; J gene: TRBJ2-7; V gene: TRBV7-9
CDR3 protein: ASSSPPGTEQY; J gene: TRBJ2-7; V gene: TRBV6-5
CDR3 protein: ASSKTGGRETQY; J gene: TRBJ2-5; V gene: TRBV9
CDR3 protein: ASSLGLGGSYEQY; J gene: TRBJ2-7; V gene: TRBV5-1
CDR3 protein: AWSVLGGLQREQY; J gene: TRBJ2-7; V gene: TRBV30
CDR3 protein: ASRRVVNQPQH; J gene: TRBJ1-5; V gene: TRBV28
CDR3 protein: ASSDGQGVWSGNTIY; J gene: TRBJ1-3; V gene: TRBV5-4
CDR3 protein: ASSPPITVYSYEQY; J gene: TRBJ2-7; V gene: TRBV18
CDR3 protein: ASGAGSSTDTQY; J gene: TRBJ2-3; V gene: TRBV4-2
CDR3 protein: ATSDQQGWGGYT; J gene: TRBJ1-2; V gene: TRBV24-1
CDR3 protein: ASSQTQENTEAF; J gene: TRBJ1-1; V gene: TRBV18
CDR3 protein: ASSRSQGNTEAF; J gene: TRBJ1-1; V gene: TRBV19
CDR3 protein: ARSRGTDCSGNTIY; J gene: TRBJ1-3; V gene: TRBV5-3
CDR3 protein: ASSLGGGTGPQETQY; J gene: TRBJ2-5; V gene: TRBV5-4
CDR3 protein: ASRSDSTIYNEQF; J gene: TRBJ2-1; V gene: TRBV5-1
CDR3 protein: ASSLGGLRAAGELF; J gene: TRBJ2-2; V gene: TRBV11-1
CDR3 protein: ASSQVTGEVLMNTEAF; J gene: TRBJ1-1; V gene: TRBV4-1
CDR3 protein: ASSWASRGDTQY; J gene: TRBJ2-3; V gene: TRBV18
CDR3 protein: ASSEDSSYNEQF; J gene: TRBJ2-1; V gene: TRBV6-4
CDR3 protein: ASSRPGQSLTRQY; J gene: TRBJ2-3; V gene: TRBV28
CDR3 protein: ASSELGSSTGNTIY; J gene: TRBJ1-3; V gene: TRBV25-1
CDR3 protein: ASSRSGQGAQETQY; J gene: TRBJ2-5; V gene: TRBV18
CDR3 protein: ATSDWSGSSYNEQF; J gene: TRBJ2-1; V gene: TRBV24-1
CDR3 protein: ASSERSRQGTGTEAF; J gene: TRBJ1-1; V gene: TRBV2
CDR3 protein: ASSPSGQGNTGELF; J gene: TRBJ2-2; V gene: TRBV3-1/TRBV3-2
CDR3 protein: ASSTRTSGTYEQY; J gene: TRBJ2-7; V gene: TRBV28
CDR3 protein: ASSLGLAGGSAKNIQY; J gene: TRBJ2-4; V gene: TRBV28
CDR3 protein: ASSSMVGLAGPPQY; J gene: TRBJ2-3; V gene: TRBV13
CDR3 protein: ASSRTSSSSYEQY; J gene: TRBJ2-7; V gene: TRBV6-6
CDR3 protein: ASTWDRETQY; J gene: TRBJ2-5; V gene: TRBV6-5
CDR3 protein: AWSRDSGRETQY; J gene: TRBJ2-5; V gene: TRBV30
CDR3 protein: ASSRDRGVKF; J gene: TRBJ1-4; V gene: TRBV28
CDR3 protein: ASSQGDRVNRNAEAF; J gene: TRBJ1-1; V gene: TRBV3-1/TRBV3-2
CDR3 protein: ASSTLSGRATGELF; J gene: TRBJ2-2; V gene: TRBV5-5